A single T cell receptor beta chain is shown here with its context. Its antigen is not identified. The data were taken from a study of T cells in Graves' hyperthyroidism and ophthalmopathy. General study results and limits: Among clonotypes expanded in thyroid above 0.001, most were also found in blood.

V was trimmed by 3 bases and J by 10 bases, leaving 13 bases between them. Germline CDR1 reads MDHEN; CDR2 reads SYDVKM. The CDR3 runs 14 residues. Amplification of TCR beta CDR3 regions was performed using RNA transcripts as template. HTBI primers were used for first-round RT-PCR of the TCR CDR3. Each CDR3 protein is one row after TCRdb ran MiXCR on the multiplex PCR reads. The repertoire has approximately 700,000 distinct CDR3 sequences, around 17% of them found once; the top ten carry 8.4%. V usage is TRBV28 and J usage is TRBJ1-6; possibly TRBD1 for D (5 bases). Sequences were obtained from blood. The receptor's source is a man between 18 and 29 years old with Graves' hyperthyroidism. CDR3 loop: CASSFLRGGSPLHF. For the CDR3, the DNA is TGTGCCAGCAGTTTTTTGCGGGGGGGGTCACCCCTCCACTTT.